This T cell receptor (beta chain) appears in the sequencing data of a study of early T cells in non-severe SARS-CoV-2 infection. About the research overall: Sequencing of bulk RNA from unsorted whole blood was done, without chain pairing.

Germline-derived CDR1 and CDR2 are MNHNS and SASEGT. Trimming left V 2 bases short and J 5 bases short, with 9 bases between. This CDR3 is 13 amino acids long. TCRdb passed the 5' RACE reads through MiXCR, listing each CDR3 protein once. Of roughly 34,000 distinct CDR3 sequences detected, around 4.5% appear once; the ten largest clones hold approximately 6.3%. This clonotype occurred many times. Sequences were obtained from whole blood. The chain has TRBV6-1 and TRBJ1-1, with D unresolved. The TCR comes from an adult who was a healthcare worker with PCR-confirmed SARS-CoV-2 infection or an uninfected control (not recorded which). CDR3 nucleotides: TGTGCCAGCAGTGAAAAGAGGGCTACTGAAGCTTTCTTT. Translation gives CASSEKRATEAFF.